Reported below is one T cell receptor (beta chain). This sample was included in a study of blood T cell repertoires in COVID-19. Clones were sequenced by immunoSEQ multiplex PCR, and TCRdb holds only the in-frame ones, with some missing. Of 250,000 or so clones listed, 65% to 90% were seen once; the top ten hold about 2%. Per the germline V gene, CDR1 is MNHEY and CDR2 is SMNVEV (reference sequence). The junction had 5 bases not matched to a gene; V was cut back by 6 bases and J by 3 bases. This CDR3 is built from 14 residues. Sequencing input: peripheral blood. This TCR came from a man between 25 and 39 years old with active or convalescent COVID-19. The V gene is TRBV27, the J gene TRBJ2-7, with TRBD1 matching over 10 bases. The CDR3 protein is CASRPGQGLYEQYF. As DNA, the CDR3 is TGTGCCAGCAGGCCGGGACAGGGGCTCTACGAGCAGTACTTC.